This T cell receptor beta chain was obtained from a study of glioma-infiltrating T cells after dendritic cell vaccination. TCRdb's copy holds only in-frame clones and misses some; the assay was immunoSEQ multiplex PCR. Among tens of thousands of clones listed, approximately 86% were seen once. The time point denotes: after dendritic cell vaccination, including at tumor progression/relapse. There are 17 residues in the CDR3. V was clipped by 0 bases and J by 6 bases, with 20 bases between them. Germline CDR1 reads LGHNA; CDR2 reads YSLEER. The receptor's source is a human donor with glioblastoma. The sample was blood, taken after dendritic cell vaccination. The chain is built from TRBV4-3 and TRBJ2-5; weak D call: TRBD1 (6 bases). Here the CDR3 reads CASSQEGDVGTSKTQYF. The CDR3 DNA is TGCGCCAGCAGCCAAGAAGGCGATGTCGGGACATCCAAGACCCAGTACTTC.